This is a list of T cell receptor beta chains from one sample in a study of blood T cell repertoires in COVID-19. Produced via immunoSEQ multiplex PCR; TCRdb's table is partial and in-frame only. The sample has about 91,000 clones; 88% are singletons. Sequenced: peripheral blood. The source of these receptors is an elderly woman with active COVID-19. The CDR3 runs from the conserved cysteine through the conserved F or W.

TRBV28	TRBJ2-3	CASRLGFSTGVADTQYF
TRBV7-3	TRBJ2-7	CASSLHPKPWTDPYEQYF
TRBV14	TRBJ2-5	CASNRFSTGWETQYF
TRBV27	TRBJ2-7	CASSTTNPYEQYF
TRBV10-3	TRBJ2-1	CTIAEAGAGGWNEQFF
TRBV5-4	TRBJ2-4	CASSPAQGRNIQYF
TRBV7-8	TRBJ1-1	CASSLGRSPEAFF
TRBV3-1/TRBV3-2	TRBJ2-7	CASSQDLYRWNYEQYF
TRBV15	TRBJ2-2	CATSREIGLAGGELFF
TRBV2	TRBJ2-5	CASGAGLQETQYF
TRBV14	TRBJ2-1	CASSQDKLLTSYNEQFF
TRBV7-9	TRBJ1-2	CASSSPPRGARYTF
TRBV28	TRBJ2-6	CASSSGFFSGANVLTF
TRBV29-1	TRBJ2-1	CSVERTAIRGEQFF
TRBV5-4	TRBJ2-1	CASSQNGLAGGINEQFF
TRBV7-2	TRBJ2-5	CASSFGLAEETQYF
TRBV29-1	TRBJ1-2	CSVLRQNYGYTF
TRBV18	TRBJ2-3	CASSPKSSGSTDTQYF
TRBV18	TRBJ2-7	CASSPSLGQSLSEQYF
TRBV7-2	TRBJ2-1	CASSTPGQGVVGEQFF
TRBV6-6	TRBJ1-2	CASSYGQPPLYGYTF
TRBV28	TRBJ2-3	CASRTDRGLDTQYF
TRBV7-9	TRBJ1-3	CASKAGAGNTIYF
TRBV5-1	TRBJ1-1	CASSSGTGSEAFF
TRBV29-1	TRBJ2-3	CSVVVVRGAGTDTQYF